These 20 T cell receptor beta chains were sequenced from one sample in a study of blood T cell repertoires in COVID-19. Sequencing used immunoSEQ multiplex PCR; TCRdb keeps in-frame clones, though not all of them. The table records 150,000 to 200,000 clones, around 84% of them present only once. Sequencing input: peripheral blood. All receptors come from a man aged 40-49 years with acute or convalescent COVID-19.

The V and J genes are TRBV11-3 and TRBJ2-7; TRBD1 matches 8 bases. Germline V CDR1 and CDR2: SGHNT, YENEEA. J gave up 3 bases and V 2 bases, and 3 bases lay outside the gene matches. The CDR3 length is 14 residues. For the CDR3, the DNA is TGTGCCAGCAGCTTATACGGGACAGGCTACGAGCAGTACTTC. Amino acids: CASSLYGTGYEQYF.

This rearrangement joins TRBV4-1 to TRBJ1-1, with D perhaps TRBD1 (5 bases). V was shortened by 2 bases and J by 0 bases, with 16 bases between the two germline ends. Germline lookup yields CDR1 MGHRA and CDR2 YSYEKL. The CDR3 totals 17 residues. CDR3 amino acids: CASSQPGGGSLNTEAFF. The CDR3 coding sequence is TGCGCCAGCAGCCAACCTGGGGGAGGATCTCTGAACACTGAAGCTTTCTTT.

V gene TRBV25-1 combines with J gene TRBJ1-6; possible D gene TRBD1, 5 bases. The germline gives CDR1 MGHDK, CDR2 SYGVNS. V dropped 2 bases and J dropped 9 bases, with 17 bases sitting between them. CDR3 length: 16 amino acids. CDR3 residues: CASSEAGNRPGSPLHF. Here the CDR3 DNA reads TGTGCCAGCAGTGAAGCGGGGAACAGGCCGGGTTCACCCCTCCACTTT.

V usage is TRBV23-1 and J usage is TRBJ1-2, with 7 bases matching TRBD1. TRBV23-1 is reported as an ORF; its role is uncertain. The CDR3 has 16 amino acids. Trimming removed 2 bases from V and 3 bases from J; junction bases left unmatched: 9. The CDR3 spells CASSQPTGTSDYGYTF. As DNA, the CDR3 is TGCGCCAGCAGTCAACCGACAGGGACCTCTGACTATGGCTACACCTTC.

The chain employs TRBV5-1 and TRBJ1-3; 10 nucleotides agree with TRBD1. There are 16 residues in the CDR3. The J segment lost 0 bases and the V segment lost 2 bases, leaving 2 bases of the junction unmatched. CDR1 SGHRS and CDR2 YFSETQ come from the germline V gene. CDR3 coding DNA: TGCGCCAGCAGCTTAAGGACAGGGGGCTCTGGAAACACCATATATTTT. Protein: CASSLRTGGSGNTIYF.

This clone was seen once. CDR3 amino acids: CASSLVERGGVDTQYF. CDR3 sequence (DNA): TGTGCCAGCAGCTTAGTTGAGCGGGGGGGCGTAGATACGCAGTATTTT. This chain joins TRBV7-6 and TRBJ2-3; 10 bases match TRBD2. V dropped 1 base and J dropped 5; count of bases not matched to a gene: 6. Germline CDR1 SGHVS, CDR2 FNYEAQ. The CDR3 is made up of 16 amino acids.

The sample holds a few counts of this clone. The chain recombines TRBV10-3 with TRBJ2-1, with D possibly being TRBD2 (6 bases). Looked up from germline, CDR1 is ENHRY and CDR2 is SYGVKD. This CDR3 region has 15 residues. V gave up 0 bases and J gave up 6 bases, with 12 bases separating them. CDR3 residues: CAISESAGLINEQFF. The CDR3 DNA reads TGTGCCATCAGTGAGTCTGCGGGACTTATCAATGAGCAGTTCTTC.

The rearrangement links TRBV6-6 to TRBJ2-2; the match to TRBD1 covers 9 bases. The CDR3 runs to 16 residues. The J segment lost 2 bases and the V segment lost 0 bases, leaving 1 base of the junction unmatched. The germline V gene has CDR1 MNHNY and CDR2 SVGAGI (reference sequence). The CDR3 DNA reads as TGTGCCAGCAGTTACTCGACAGGGGGTAACACCGGGGAGCTGTTTTTT. Residues: CASSYSTGGNTGELFF.

This chain joins TRBV11-2 and TRBJ2-7; D perhaps matches TRBD2 (6 bases). The CDR3 length is 16 residues. V was trimmed by 1 base and J by 1 base, leaving 14 bases between them. CDR1 and CDR2 from the germline V gene are SGHAT and FQNNGV. The CDR3 reads CASSLVPAGLSYEQYF. For the CDR3, the DNA is TGTGCCAGCAGCTTAGTCCCCGCGGGATTATCCTACGAGCAGTACTTC. Combining the CDR3 with reference TRBV11-2 and TRBJ2-7 gives the whole variable domain EAGVAQSPRYKIIEKRQSVAFWCNPISGHATLYWYQQILGQGPKLLIQFQNNGVVDDSQLPKDRFSAERLKGVDSTLKIQPAKLEDSAVYLCASSLVPAGLSYEQYFGPGTRLTVT.

V is TRBV19 and J is TRBJ1-2, with no clear D. Trimming left V 5 bases short and J 3 bases short, with 10 bases between. CDR1 and CDR2 (germline): LNHDA, SQIVND (reference sequence). This CDR3 comprises 13 residues. The CDR3: CASSFGSYYGYTF. CDR3 in DNA: TGTGCCAGTAGTTTTGGCTCCTACTATGGCTACACCTTC.

The chain uses TRBV11-2 and TRBJ1-4; D is unresolved. The CDR3 sequence is 12 residues long. The germline V gene encodes CDR1 SGHAT and CDR2 FQNNGV. Trimming removed 1 base from V and 8 bases from J, with 5 bases in between. In nucleotides, the CDR3 is TGTGCCAGCAGCTTAGTGGGCGAAAAACTGTTTTTT. Translated: CASSLVGEKLFF.

V usage is TRBV7-2 and J usage is TRBJ1-2, with D uncertain. CDR1 is SGHTA and CDR2 is FQGNSA in the germline V gene. Between the trimmed V and J ends, which lost 5 bases and 8 bases, there was a span of 12 bases. The CDR3 loop spans 12 amino acids. The CDR3 here is CASSPRQRGYTF. The DNA for the CDR3 is TGTGCCAGCAGCCCCCGGCAGCGGGGCTACACCTTC.

V usage is TRBV3-1 (or the pseudogene TRBV3-2) and J usage is TRBJ1-2, with 10 bases fitting TRBD1. CDR1 and CDR2 (germline): LGHDT, YNNKEL (reference sequence). Trimming cost V 3 bases and J 7 bases; bases outside gene matches: 8. The CDR3 covers 15 residues. For the CDR3, the DNA is TGTGCCAGCAGCCATCTGGACAGGGGGGACCGTGGCTACACCTTC. It is translated as CASSHLDRGDRGYTF.

J is TRBJ2-1 and V is TRBV7-6; D is undetermined. The V end was cut by 2 bases, the J end by 8 bases, with 4 bases between. The germline CDR1 and CDR2 sequences are SGHVS and FNYEAQ. The CDR3 is made up of 11 amino acids. CDR3 DNA: TGTGCCAGCAGCTTAAGCGATGAGCAGTTCTTC. Translation gives CASSLSDEQFF.

A few counts support this clone. This chain links TRBV30 with TRBJ2-7, with 9 bases matching TRBD1. V lost 1 base, J lost 5 bases, and 6 bases stayed unmatched. The CDR3 loop spans 14 amino acids. CDR1 GTSNPN and CDR2 SVGIG come from the germline V gene (reference sequence). CDR3 sequence: CAWSGDRVINEQYF. The CDR3, as DNA: TGTGCCTGGAGTGGGGACAGGGTCATCAACGAGCAGTACTTC. Filled out from reference TRBV30 and TRBJ2-7, the complete variable domain reads SQTIHQWPATLVQPVGSPLSLECTVEGTSNPNLYWYRQAAGRGLQLLFYSVGIGQISSEVPQNLSASRPQDRQFILSSKKLLLSDSGFYLCAWSGDRVINEQYFGPGTRLTVT.

The chain has TRBV11-3 and TRBJ2-1; 11 bases line up with TRBD2. This CDR3 spans 14 amino acids. Germline-derived CDR1 and CDR2 are SGHNT and YENEEA. Germline trimming cut 4 bases from V and 4 bases from J; bases unmatched to any gene: 0. DNA of the CDR3: TGTGCCAGCAGCTCTAGCGGGGGGTACAATGAGCAGTTCTTC. This gives the protein CASSSSGGYNEQFF.

The chain joins TRBV28 to TRBJ2-2, with D possibly matching TRBD1 (6 bases). The CDR3 spans 15 residues. In germline, CDR1 is MDHEN, CDR2 SYDVKM. The V end lost 8 bases, the J end lost 2 bases, and 15 bases lay between the germline ends. CDR3 loop: CASRRSRGNTGELFF. In DNA, the CDR3 is TGTGCCAGCCGCCGGAGCAGGGGTAACACCGGGGAGCTGTTTTTT.

The rearrangement joins TRBV15 to TRBJ2-4; D is possibly TRBD1 (6 bases). Trimming shortened V by 3 bases and J by 5 bases, and 11 bases separated the two germline ends. The V gene's germline CDR1 is LNHNV and CDR2 YYDKDF (reference sequence). The CDR3 length is 14 residues. The CDR3 bases are TGTGCCACCAGCAGGGAAGGGGGTGAAAACATTCAGTACTTC. Amino acid sequence: CATSREGGENIQYF. Drawing the rest from reference TRBV15 and TRBJ2-4, the complete variable domain is DAMVIQNPRYQVTQFGKPVTLSCSQTLNHNVMYWYQQKSSQAPKLLFHYYDKDFNNEADTPDNFQSRRPNTSFCFLDIRSPGLGDTAMYLCATSREGGENIQYFGAGTRLSVL.

The V call is TRBV2, the J call TRBJ1-6; 7 positions match TRBD1. J lost 7 bases, V lost 7 bases, and 7 bases had no gene match. Germline V gene sequence: CDR1 SNHLY, CDR2 FYNNEI. CDR3 length equals 14 residues. CDR3 nucleotide sequence: TGTGCCAGCAATTCCGACAGGGCAAATTCACCCCTCCACTTT. Amino acid sequence: CASNSDRANSPLHF.

The J gene is TRBJ1-4, the V gene TRBV5-1; 8 bases are a match to TRBD1. Germline V lookup: CDR1 SGHRS, CDR2 YFSETQ. J was trimmed by 8 bases and V by 0 bases; bases with no gene match: 9. This CDR3 spans 16 amino acids. CDR3 in DNA: TGCGCCAGCAGCTTGGGACCAGGGGGCATTGAGGAAAAACTGTTTTTT. Translating gives CASSLGPGGIEEKLFF.